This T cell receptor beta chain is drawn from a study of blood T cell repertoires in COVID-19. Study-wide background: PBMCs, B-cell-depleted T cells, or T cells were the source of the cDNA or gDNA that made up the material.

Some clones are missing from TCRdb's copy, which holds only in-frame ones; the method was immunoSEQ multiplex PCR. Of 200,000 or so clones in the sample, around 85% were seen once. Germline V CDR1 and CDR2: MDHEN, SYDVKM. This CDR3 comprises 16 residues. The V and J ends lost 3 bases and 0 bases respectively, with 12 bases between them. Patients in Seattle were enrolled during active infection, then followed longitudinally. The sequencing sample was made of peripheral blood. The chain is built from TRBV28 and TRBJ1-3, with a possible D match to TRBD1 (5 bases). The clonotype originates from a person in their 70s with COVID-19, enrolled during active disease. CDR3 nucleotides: TGTGCCAGCAGTTTTATGGGGACTTACTCTGGAAACACCATATATTTT. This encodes CASSFMGTYSGNTIYF. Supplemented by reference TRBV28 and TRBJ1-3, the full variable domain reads DVKVTQSSRYLVKRTGEKVFLECVQDMDHENMFWYRQDPGLGLRLIYFSYDVKMKEKGDIPEGYSVSREKKERFSLILESASTNQTSMYLCASSFMGTYSGNTIYFGEGSWLTVV.